Following are 28 T cell receptor beta chains from one sample sequenced in a study of graft-versus-host responses after intestinal transplantation. Profiling relied on immunoSEQ multiplex PCR, and the TCRdb table lists in-frame clones only, not all of them. The sample lists roughly 8,100 clones, more than 30% occurring once. The source was alloreactive CD4+ T cells from a mixed lymphocyte reaction culture, collected before intestinal transplant. Subset noted: CFSE-low proliferating T cells sorted from approximately six-day pre-transplant mixed lymphocyte reaction (GvH or HvG direction). These receptors came from a human patient who received an intestinal transplant.

This clone was detected only a few times. DNA for the CDR3: TGTGCCAGTAGTATTGGGGGACAGTGGTCCGGGCAGCCCCAGCATTTT. Translated: CASSIGGQWSGQPQHF. V is TRBV19 and J is TRBJ1-5, with 7 bases matching TRBD1. This CDR3 has 16 residues. V trimming: 3 bases; J trimming: 7 bases; junction bases outside the gene matches: 12. The germline gives CDR1 LNHDA, CDR2 SQIVND (reference sequence).

This clone was seen more than once but under ten times. The rearrangement joins TRBV5-4 to TRBJ2-2, with no clear D. V lost 0 bases to trimming and J lost 1 base, with 4 bases between them. The germline V gene has CDR1 SGHNT and CDR2 YYREEE (reference sequence). The CDR3 spans 14 residues. Written as DNA, the CDR3 is TGTGCCAGCAGCTTGGCCCGGAACACCGGGGAGCTGTTTTTT. It yields the protein CASSLARNTGELFF.

By share, this clone counts as medium-sized. The chain combines TRBV7-9 with TRBJ1-3, with a tentative D call TRBD1 (5 bases). The germline gives CDR1 SEHNR, CDR2 FQNEAQ (reference sequence). V dropped 2 bases and J dropped 2 bases, with 13 bases sitting between them. The CDR3 has 16 residues. The CDR3: CASSLSAGKAGNTIYF. CDR3 nucleotide sequence: TGTGCCAGCAGCTTATCGGCAGGGAAGGCTGGAAACACCATATATTTT.

The V and J genes are TRBV18 and TRBJ1-1; a possible D gene is TRBD1 (5 bases). There are 15 residues in the CDR3. The ends were cut back, 6 bases at V and 5 bases at J, with 19 bases in the middle. In germline, CDR1 is KGHSH, CDR2 LQKENI. The CDR3 sequence: CASSLLQGGITEAFF. For the CDR3, the DNA is TGTGCCAGCTCCCTACTCCAGGGTGGAATAACTGAAGCTTTCTTT.

The V call is TRBV28, the J call TRBJ2-7, with 9 bases matching TRBD2. The ends lost 1 base at V and 6 bases at J; junction bases unmatched: 7. The CDR3 is 15 residues long. Germline V lookup: CDR1 MDHEN, CDR2 SYDVKM. The CDR3, as DNA: TGTGCCAGCAGTTTATTGGCGGGAGGGCCCGGCGAGCAGTACTTC. Amino acid sequence: CASSLLAGGPGEQYF.

V gene TRBV6-1 combines with J gene TRBJ2-7, with D perhaps TRBD1 (6 bases). The CDR3 is 13 amino acids. The germline V gene has CDR1 MNHNS and CDR2 SASEGT. Trimming stripped 6 bases from V and 2 bases from J, with 11 bases between. The CDR3 nucleotides read TGTGCCAGCAGCCGGGACATTACCTACGAGCAGTACTTC. This sequence encodes CASSRDITYEQYF.

This clone was seen a handful of times. The genes are TRBV2 and TRBJ1-1, with 7 bases that match TRBD1. Germline CDR1 reads SNHLY; CDR2 reads FYNNEI. The J segment lost 0 bases and the V segment lost 6 bases, leaving 4 bases of the junction unmatched. The CDR3 consists of 14 residues. For the CDR3, the DNA is TGTGCCAGCAGGGCGACAGGGATGAACACTGAAGCTTTCTTT. Translating gives CASRATGMNTEAFF.

The rearrangement uses TRBV10-3 and TRBJ2-3; D may be TRBD2 (6 bases). This CDR3 has 12 residues. Trimming cost V 4 bases and J 4 bases, with 6 bases left between them. Germline V gene sequence: CDR1 ENHRY, CDR2 SYGVKD. The CDR3 DNA reads TGTGCCATCAGTGGGGACTCAGATACGCAGTATTTT. Translation: CAISGDSDTQYF.

This clone has a handful of counts. The chain has TRBV28 and TRBJ2-7, with D tentatively TRBD2 (5 bases). This CDR3 contains 14 residues. V lost 6 bases to trimming and J lost 3 bases, with 15 bases between them. Germline values: CDR1 MDHEN, CDR2 SYDVKM. Here the CDR3 DNA reads TGTGCCAGCAGGGGAGCCAGGAACGACTACGAGCAGTACTTC. It translates to CASRGARNDYEQYF.

The chain uses TRBV5-4 and TRBJ1-1; tentative D call: TRBD1 (6 bases). CDR3 length: 16 residues. CDR1 is SGHNT, CDR2 YYREEE, per germline (reference sequence). Trimming left V 1 base short and J 1 base short, with 14 bases between. The CDR3 protein is CASSLNGGARNTEAFF. Here the CDR3 DNA reads TGTGCCAGCAGCTTGAATGGGGGGGCGCGGAACACTGAAGCTTTCTTT.

The chain uses TRBV19 and TRBJ1-4; a possible D gene is TRBD1 (6 bases). CDR1 is LNHDA, CDR2 SQIVND, per germline (reference sequence). This CDR3 is built from 13 residues. V dropped 3 bases and J dropped 7 bases, with 9 bases sitting between them. CDR3 coding DNA: TGTGCCAGTAGTATCGCAGGGGTTGAAAAACTGTTTTTT. Protein product: CASSIAGVEKLFF.

CDR3 DNA: TGCGCCAGCAGCCAAGTCGGTACCTACAATGAGCAGTTCTTC. It specifies CASSQVGTYNEQFF. The chain is built from TRBV4-1 and TRBJ2-1; D unclear. Trimming shortened V by 1 base and J by 2 bases, and 6 bases separated the two germline ends. The germline gives CDR1 MGHRA, CDR2 YSYEKL. The CDR3 has 14 amino acids.

By share, this clone counts as medium-sized. The CDR3 DNA sequence: TGTGCCAGCAGCCCCAGGACTAGCGGGCGGGGAGCGGAGCAGTACTTC. This gives the protein CASSPRTSGRGAEQYF. The chain joins TRBV9 to TRBJ2-7; the match to TRBD2 covers 11 bases. CDR3 length: 16 amino acids. Germline V gene data show CDR1 as SGDLS and CDR2 as YYNGEE. V trimming: 4 bases; J trimming: 7 bases; junction bases outside the gene matches: 13.

This clone is medium-sized in the sample. The rearrangement uses TRBV6-5 and TRBJ1-3; no clear D gene. The germline gives CDR1 MNHEY, CDR2 SVGAGI. This CDR3 has 15 residues. The ends were cut back, 6 bases at V and 0 bases at J, with 12 bases in the middle. The CDR3 region is CASSSSGDSGNTIYF. In DNA form, the CDR3 reads TGTGCCAGCAGCTCCTCCGGGGACTCTGGAAACACCATATATTTT.

This clone was detected a few times. The V and J genes are TRBV14 and TRBJ1-1, with 7 bases aligning to TRBD1. CDR3 length: 13 residues. Germline CDR1 is SGHDN and CDR2 is FVKESK. Germline trimming cut 4 bases from V and 1 base from J; bases unmatched to any gene: 0. CDR3 protein: CASSRQGNTEAFF. The DNA for the CDR3 is TGTGCCAGCAGCCGACAGGGGAACACTGAAGCTTTCTTT. Complete variable domain (other parts from reference TRBV14 and TRBJ1-1): EAGVTQFPSHSVIEKGQTVTLRCDPISGHDNLYWYRRVMGKEIKFLLHFVKESKQDESGMPNNRFLAERTGGTYSTLKVQPAELEDSGVYFCASSRQGNTEAFFGQGTRLTVV.

This chain uses TRBV19 with TRBJ2-1; 7 bases are a match to TRBD2. The J segment lost 7 bases and the V segment lost 9 bases, leaving 9 bases of the junction unmatched. CDR3 length: 13 amino acids. CDR1 LNHDA and CDR2 SQIVND come from the germline V gene (reference sequence). The CDR3 nucleotides read TGTGCCAGCCACGGGGGGAGGGATAATGAGCAGTTCTTC. Translation gives CASHGGRDNEQFF.

The chain uses TRBV5-1 and TRBJ2-3; TRBD2 aligns across 12 bases. V shed 3 bases and J 6 bases; nucleotides not matched to a gene: 5. Germline V gene data show CDR1 as SGHRS and CDR2 as YFSETQ. The CDR3 contains 15 residues. CDR3 nucleotide sequence: TGCGCCAGCAGCTCAGGACTAGCGGGGTTCGATACGCAGTATTTT. This encodes CASSSGLAGFDTQYF.

This clone is classed as medium-sized (0.01 to 0.1%). The gene calls are TRBV28 and TRBJ1-4; D not resolved. The germline gives CDR1 MDHEN, CDR2 SYDVKM. V was clipped by 7 bases and J by 7 bases, with 10 bases between them. This CDR3 spans 12 amino acids. The CDR3 sequence: CASTGGSEKLFF. CDR3 bases: TGTGCCAGCACCGGCGGCTCTGAAAAACTGTTTTTT.

The CDR3 bases are TGTGCCAGCAGCAACAAGGGGAAACAGTACTTCTACGAGCAGTACTTC. It specifies CASSNKGKQYFYEQYF. This chain connects TRBV21-1 to TRBJ2-7; the table's D call TRBD1 went unverified against the DNA. TRBV21-1 is a pseudogene. CDR3 length: 16 amino acids.

The chain combines TRBV6-5 with TRBJ2-3, with 8 bases lining up with TRBD2. The V gene's germline CDR1 is MNHEY and CDR2 SVGAGI. The ends lost 11 bases at V and 3 bases at J; junction bases unmatched: 7. The CDR3 length is 13 residues. CDR3 DNA sequence: TGTGCCTCCGGGGAGCGGGGGACAGATACGCAGTATTTT. Its translation: CASGERGTDTQYF.

This clone was counted only a few times. This chain joins TRBV19 and TRBJ2-3, with TRBD2 matching 13 bases. J lost 2 bases, V lost 5 bases, and 4 bases had no gene match. Germline values: CDR1 LNHDA, CDR2 SQIVND (reference sequence). The CDR3 runs 16 residues. CDR3 sequence reads: CASSPGTSGNTDTQYF. In nucleotides, the CDR3 is TGTGCCAGTAGTCCCGGGACTAGCGGGAACACAGATACGCAGTATTTT.

The chain is built from TRBV7-2 and TRBJ2-1, with 11 bases identical to TRBD2. V gave up 4 bases and J gave up 6 bases; unmatched junction bases: 5. The CDR3 length is 15 residues. The germline gives CDR1 SGHTA, CDR2 FQGNSA. The chain's CDR3 is CASSSLAGVANEQFF. The CDR3 DNA is TGTGCCAGCAGCTCACTAGCGGGAGTTGCCAATGAGCAGTTCTTC.

The chain recombines TRBV6-5 with TRBJ2-7, with 9 bases matching TRBD1. The germline gives CDR1 MNHEY, CDR2 SVGAGI. V trimming: 8 bases; J trimming: 4 bases; junction bases outside the gene matches: 12. CDR3 size: 15 residues. The CDR3 here is CASRRPGTGSYEQYF. The CDR3 DNA is TGTGCCAGCCGACGTCCCGGGACAGGGTCGTACGAGCAGTACTTC.

For the CDR3, the DNA is TGTGCCAGCTCACCCCGACTAGCGAACAATGAGCAGTTCTTC. As protein: CASSPRLANNEQFF. The rearrangement joins TRBV18 to TRBJ2-1; the match to TRBD2 covers 8 bases. V shed 3 bases, J shed 5 bases, and the junction held 3 bases outside the gene matches. The CDR3 runs 14 residues. The germline gives CDR1 KGHSH, CDR2 LQKENI.

The chain uses TRBV28 and TRBJ2-2; D possibly corresponds to TRBD1 (6 bases). The CDR3 runs 12 residues. Trimming stripped 6 bases from V and 7 bases from J, with 9 bases between. The germline V gene encodes CDR1 MDHEN and CDR2 SYDVKM. CDR3 residues: CASSHRVGELFF. The CDR3, as DNA: TGTGCCAGCAGCCACAGGGTCGGGGAGCTGTTTTTT.

The V gene is TRBV25-1, the J gene TRBJ2-1; the D gene is possibly TRBD1 (5 bases). Deletions cut 5 bases from V and 13 bases from J, with 18 bases between. Germline V CDR1 and CDR2: MGHDK, SYGVNS. This CDR3 has 13 residues. CDR3 nucleotide sequence: TGTGCCAGCAGTCCCTCTGGAGTGACAGATCAGTTCTTC. Amino acid sequence: CASSPSGVTDQFF.

The chain carries TRBV28 and TRBJ2-7; 10 positions agree with TRBD1. V shed 5 bases and J 4 bases; nucleotides not matched to a gene: 14. The germline CDR1 and CDR2 sequences are MDHEN and SYDVKM. The CDR3 has 17 residues. The CDR3 here is CASSPIHGTGDGYEQYF. Written as DNA, the CDR3 is TGTGCCAGCAGTCCAATCCATGGGACAGGGGATGGTTACGAGCAGTACTTC. Full variable domain (outside the CDR3, taken from reference TRBV28 and TRBJ2-7): DVKVTQSSRYLVKRTGEKVFLECVQDMDHENMFWYRQDPGLGLRLIYFSYDVKMKEKGDIPEGYSVSREKKERFSLILESASTNQTSMYLCASSPIHGTGDGYEQYFGPGTRLTVT.

The chain joins TRBV2 to TRBJ2-3; 7 bases map to TRBD1. V dropped 1 base and J dropped 2; count of bases not matched to a gene: 3. CDR1 and CDR2 from the germline V gene are SNHLY and FYNNEI. This CDR3 spans 15 amino acids. CDR3 sequence reads: CASSEGDRDTDTQYF. The CDR3, as DNA: TGTGCCAGCAGTGAAGGGGACAGAGACACAGATACGCAGTATTTT.